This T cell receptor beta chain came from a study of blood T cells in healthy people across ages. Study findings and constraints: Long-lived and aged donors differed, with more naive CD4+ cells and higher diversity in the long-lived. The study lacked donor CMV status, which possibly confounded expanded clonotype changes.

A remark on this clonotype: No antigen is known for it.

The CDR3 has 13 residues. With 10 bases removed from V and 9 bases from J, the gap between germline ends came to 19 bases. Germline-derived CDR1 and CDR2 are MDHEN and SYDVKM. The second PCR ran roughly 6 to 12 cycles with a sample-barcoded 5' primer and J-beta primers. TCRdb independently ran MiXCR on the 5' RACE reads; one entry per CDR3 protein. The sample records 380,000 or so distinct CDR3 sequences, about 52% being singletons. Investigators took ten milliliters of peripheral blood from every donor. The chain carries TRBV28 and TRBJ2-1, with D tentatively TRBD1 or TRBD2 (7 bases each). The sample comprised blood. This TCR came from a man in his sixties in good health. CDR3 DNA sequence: TGTGCCACCATGGGGAGGGGGCGCGTTGAGCAGTTCTTC. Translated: CATMGRGRVEQFF.